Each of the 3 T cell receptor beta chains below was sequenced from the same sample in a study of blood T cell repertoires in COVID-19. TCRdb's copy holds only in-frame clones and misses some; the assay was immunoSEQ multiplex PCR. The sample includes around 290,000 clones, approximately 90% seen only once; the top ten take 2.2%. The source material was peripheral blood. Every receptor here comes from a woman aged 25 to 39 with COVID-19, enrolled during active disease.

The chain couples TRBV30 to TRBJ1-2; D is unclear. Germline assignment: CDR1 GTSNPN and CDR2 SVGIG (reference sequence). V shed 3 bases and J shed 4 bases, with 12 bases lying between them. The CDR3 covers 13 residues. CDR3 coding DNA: TGTGCCTGGAGCCCAGGAAATTCCTATGGCTACACCTTC. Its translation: CAWSPGNSYGYTF.

In DNA, the CDR3 is TGTGCCAGCAGCCCAAGGGGGGACAGTGGACGGCCCCAGCATTTT. It is translated as CASSPRGDSGRPQHF. The V call is TRBV28, the J call TRBJ1-5; TRBD1 matches 7 bases. J lost 9 bases, V lost 6 bases, and 14 bases had no gene match. CDR1 and CDR2 from the germline V gene are MDHEN and SYDVKM. There are 15 residues in the CDR3.

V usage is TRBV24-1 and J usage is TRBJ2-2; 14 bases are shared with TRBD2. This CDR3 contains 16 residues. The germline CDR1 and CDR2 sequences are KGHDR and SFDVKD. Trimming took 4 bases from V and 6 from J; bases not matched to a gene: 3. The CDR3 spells CATSDRGLAGAGELFF. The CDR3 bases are TGTGCCACCAGTGACCGGGGACTAGCGGGAGCCGGGGAGCTGTTTTTT.